Below, 12 T cell receptor beta chains from the same sample are listed, as sequenced in a study of shared clonotypes between healthy human individuals. Here immunoSEQ multiplex PCR was the method, and the copy in TCRdb shows in-frame clones only, minus some. The repertoire consists of about 1.1 million clones, with roughly 80% occurring once and the leading ten covering roughly 0.83%. The sequenced material came from memory CD4+ T cells from PBMCs. The subset was: CD45RA-negative fraction. Source of these receptors: a young man in good health. Some clones in this sample may be carry-over from other donors' samples.

V is TRBV5-1 and J is TRBJ2-1; no firm D call. CDR1 and CDR2 from the germline V gene are SGHRS and YFSETQ. The CDR3 extends over 14 amino acids. V was pared by 3 bases and J by 2 bases, with 9 bases between. CDR3 DNA sequence: TGCGCCAGCAGCTGGGGTATCCCCTACAATGAGCAGTTCTTC. This translates into CASSWGIPYNEQFF.

V usage is TRBV5-6 and J usage is TRBJ2-3; a weak D match, TRBD1 (5 bases). The CDR3 runs to 15 residues. The V and J ends lost 2 bases and 0 bases respectively, with 10 bases between them. Germline V gene sequence: CDR1 SGHDT, CDR2 YYEEEE. CDR3 DNA sequence: TGTGCCAGCAGCTTAAGTAGGGGTAGCACAGATACGCAGTATTTT. Residues: CASSLSRGSTDTQYF.

The V gene is TRBV11-2, the J gene TRBJ2-3, with D perhaps TRBD1 (5 bases). V shed 7 bases and J shed 0 bases, with 14 bases lying between them. CDR3 length equals 15 residues. Per germline, CDR1 SGHAT and CDR2 FQNNGV. CDR3 in amino acids: CASNLWTTSTDTQYF. DNA for the CDR3: TGTGCCAGCAACCTATGGACAACTAGCACAGATACGCAGTATTTT.

Concerning this clone: This specimen includes other DNA sequences encoding the same CDR3. The V gene is TRBV5-1, the J gene TRBJ1-1; a possible D gene is TRBD1 (5 bases). Germline V gene data show CDR1 as SGHRS and CDR2 as YFSETQ. Trimming removed 3 bases from V and 1 base from J, with 10 bases in between. The CDR3 sequence is 14 residues long. The CDR3 here is CASSSGGRNTEAFF. DNA for the CDR3: TGCGCCAGCAGCTCGGGGGGTAGGAACACTGAAGCTTTCTTT. Based on the CDR3 plus reference TRBV5-1 and TRBJ1-1, the full variable domain is KAGVTQTPRYLIKTRGQQVTLSCSPISGHRSVSWYQQTPGQGLQFLFEYFSETQRNKGNFPGRFSGRQFSNSRSEMNVSTLELGDSALYLCASSSGGRNTEAFFGQGTRLTVV.

The chain recombines TRBV7-2 with TRBJ2-5, with a tentative D call TRBD2 (5 bases). V dropped 5 bases and J dropped 4 bases, with 20 bases sitting between them. CDR1 is SGHTA, CDR2 FQGNSA, per germline. The CDR3 is made up of 16 amino acids. For the CDR3, the DNA is TGTGCCAGCAGCCTAAATATGCGGCTAGCTTTAGAGACCCAGTACTTC. Translation: CASSLNMRLALETQYF.

CDR3 in amino acids: CASSGSGVLNTEAFF. DNA for the CDR3: TGTGCCAGCAGCGGGTCAGGGGTGTTGAACACTGAAGCTTTCTTT. J is TRBJ1-1 and V is TRBV5-6, with D possibly matching TRBD1 (6 bases). V lost 4 bases to trimming and J lost 0 bases, with 13 bases between them. The CDR3 has 15 residues. CDR1 is SGHDT and CDR2 is YYEEEE in the germline V gene.

The genes are TRBV11-2 and TRBJ1-1, with unresolved D. Germline V gene sequence: CDR1 SGHAT, CDR2 FQNNGV. Trimming took 5 bases from V and 1 from J, leaving 11 bases between them. The CDR3 totals 14 residues. CDR3 DNA sequence: TGTGCCAGCAGCCCTGCTTGGGGGAACACTGAAGCTTTCTTT. This gives the protein CASSPAWGNTEAFF. Based on the CDR3 plus reference TRBV11-2 and TRBJ1-1, the full variable domain is EAGVAQSPRYKIIEKRQSVAFWCNPISGHATLYWYQQILGQGPKLLIQFQNNGVVDDSQLPKDRFSAERLKGVDSTLKIQPAKLEDSAVYLCASSPAWGNTEAFFGQGTRLTVV.

The chain employs TRBV5-5 and TRBJ2-3; TRBD2 might be the D (5 bases). V lost 0 bases to trimming and J lost 5 bases, with 13 bases between them. This CDR3 region has 15 residues. Germline assignment: CDR1 SGHKS and CDR2 YYEKEE (reference sequence). CDR3 nucleotides: TGTGCCAGCAGCTTGGGGCTGTATGCGGGAGATACGCAGTATTTT. It is translated as CASSLGLYAGDTQYF.

The rearrangement links TRBV28 to TRBJ1-4; D unresolved. V lost 6 bases to trimming and J lost 0 bases, with 11 bases between them. Per the germline V gene, CDR1 is MDHEN and CDR2 is SYDVKM. The CDR3 runs to 15 residues. CDR3 loop: CASSLHGATNEKLFF. The CDR3, as DNA: TGTGCCAGCAGCCTACATGGGGCAACTAATGAAAAACTGTTTTTT. The complete variable domain, with remaining parts taken from reference TRBV28 and TRBJ1-4, reads DVKVTQSSRYLVKRTGEKVFLECVQDMDHENMFWYRQDPGLGLRLIYFSYDVKMKEKGDIPEGYSVSREKKERFSLILESASTNQTSMYLCASSLHGATNEKLFFGSGTQLSVL.

As concerns this clone: The identical CDR3 is also encoded by other nucleotide sequences in the sample. This chain uses TRBV18 with TRBJ2-3; no reliable D call. Germline lookup yields CDR1 KGHSH and CDR2 LQKENI. V lost 2 bases and J 4 bases, leaving 1 base between the germline ends. The CDR3 is made up of 11 amino acids. In DNA form, the CDR3 reads TGTGCCAGCTCACCAGCAGATACGCAGTATTTT. Its protein product is CASSPADTQYF.

The V call is TRBV10-3, the J call TRBJ1-5; no reliable D call. Trimming removed 3 bases at V and 2 bases at J, with 8 bases between. The length of the CDR3 is 14 residues. Germline V CDR1 and CDR2: ENHRY, SYGVKD. The CDR3: CAISDAKGNQPQHF. CDR3 sequence (DNA): TGTGCCATCAGTGATGCGAAAGGCAATCAGCCCCAGCATTTT.

In this sample, this clone turned up once. V and J are TRBV7-2 and TRBJ2-5; TRBD2 matches at 9 bases. The V and J ends lost 5 bases and 1 base, in that order; junction bases with no gene match: 2. In germline, CDR1 is SGHTA, CDR2 FQGNSA. This CDR3 has 14 amino acids. The CDR3 reads CASSPGLAQETQYF. CDR3 nucleotides: TGTGCCAGCAGCCCGGGACTAGCCCAAGAGACCCAGTACTTC.